What follows describes a single TCR beta chain. Its antigen is undetermined. Sequenced by immunoSEQ multiplex PCR; TCRdb stores in-frame clones only, minus some. The sample gives around 1.9 million clones, approximately 94% of which show up once; over 1.5% is in the top ten. This entry is derived from a study of shared clonotypes between healthy human individuals. The naive CD8 subset, CD45RO-negative cells positively selected for CCR7, excluded terminally differentiated effector memory CD45RA+ cells. Overall study results and limits: Blood alone was sampled, and tissue repertoires likely differ. Large sequencing depth failed to make sorted-subset sequencing complete, rarefaction showed.

This CDR3 comprises 15 residues. Germline trimming cut 1 base from V and 7 bases from J; bases unmatched to any gene: 5. The germline gives CDR1 SGHVS, CDR2 FQNEAQ. The sequencing input was naive CD8+ T cells from PBMCs. V usage is TRBV7-8 and J usage is TRBJ2-2; 8 bases line up with TRBD1. The clonotype originates from a man between 18 and 29 years old in good health. Some clones in this sample may be carry-over from other donors' samples. In DNA form, the CDR3 reads TGTGCCAGCAGCTTAGGGACAGGGACGTTCGGGGAGCTGTTTTTT. Translating it yields CASSLGTGTFGELFF.